The 18 T cell receptor beta chains below were found in one sample sequenced in a study of T-cell memory formation after mild COVID-19. From the 5' RACE reads, TCRdb called clonotypes with MiXCR, one entry per CDR3 protein. The sample lists roughly 35,000 distinct CDR3 sequences; 7% to 9.5% were seen once. Material: PBMCs or a T cell subset sorted from them (not recorded which). All receptors come from a man aged 18-30 years who had mild COVID-19 (a few samples of this study predate the infection). Cell type and time point are not known.

The V call is TRBV6-6, the J call TRBJ1-3, with unresolved D. This CDR3 is 13 amino acids long. Per the germline V gene, CDR1 is MNHNY and CDR2 is SVGAGI (reference sequence). V was clipped by 8 bases and J by 0 bases, with 8 bases between them. Here the CDR3 reads CASSRLSGNTIYF. CDR3 DNA sequence: TGTGCCAGCTCCAGGCTCTCTGGAAACACCATATATTTT.

Many counts were recorded for this clonotype. This chain links TRBV7-2 with TRBJ1-2; D uncertain. With 3 bases removed from V and 2 bases from J, the gap between germline ends came to 7 bases. This CDR3 is 13 amino acids long. Germline CDR1 SGHTA, CDR2 FQGNSA. As DNA, the CDR3 is TGTGCCAGCAGCTTTGGCAGGAACTATGGCTACACCTTC. Protein product: CASSFGRNYGYTF.

This clonotype was picked up many times. The gene calls are TRBV7-3 and TRBJ2-5; D gene unclear. Germline CDR1 is SGHTA and CDR2 is FQGTGA. The V end was cut by 5 bases, the J end by 5 bases, with 12 bases between. The CDR3 is 13 residues long. As DNA, the CDR3 is TGTGCCAGCAGCAAAAATAGTCACGAGACCCAGTACTTC. This encodes CASSKNSHETQYF.

This clonotype was detected only a few times. This chain links TRBV10-3 with TRBJ1-2; D not certain. This CDR3 is built from 13 residues. CDR1 is ENHRY and CDR2 is SYGVKD in the germline V gene. The V end lost 11 bases, the J end lost 1 base, and 14 bases lay between the germline ends. CDR3 nucleotide sequence: TGTGCCTCTACGGGAGAAATTAACTATGGCTACACCTTC. Translation gives CASTGEINYGYTF.

Ten or more counts support this clonotype. The chain couples TRBV12-3 or TRBV12-4 to TRBJ2-1; D remains unclear. Deletions cut 5 bases from V and 0 bases from J, with 11 bases between. CDR3 length equals 15 residues. CDR3 in DNA: TGTGCCAGCAGTCTAGTCGATAGCTCCTACAATGAGCAGTTCTTC. Translating gives CASSLVDSSYNEQFF.

This clonotype was observed at least ten times. The chain recombines TRBV12-3 or TRBV12-4 with TRBJ2-1; 13 bases are shared with TRBD2. The trim removed 2 bases at V and 4 bases at J, leaving 5 bases unmatched. The CDR3 consists of 17 residues. The CDR3 nucleotides read TGTGCCAGCAGTTTAAGCGGGACTAGCGGGGCATACAATGAGCAGTTCTTC. Its protein product is CASSLSGTSGAYNEQFF.

This clonotype was detected many times. The chain is built from TRBV15 and TRBJ1-6, with no clear D. The CDR3 extends over 12 amino acids. Germline assignment: CDR1 LNHNV and CDR2 YYDKDF (reference sequence). Trimming took 0 bases from V and 7 from J, leaving 1 base between them. CDR3 sequence reads: CATSRENSPLHF. The CDR3 DNA is TGTGCCACCAGCAGAGAAAATTCACCCCTCCACTTT.

This clonotype was detected ten times or more. The chain uses TRBV5-1 and TRBJ1-2; 9 bases are a match to TRBD1. CDR3 length: 15 residues. Germline V gives CDR1 SGHRS, CDR2 YFSETQ. V lost 4 bases and J lost 5; bases outside the gene matches: 9. In DNA, the CDR3 is TGCGCCAGCAGCCCGGGACAGGGAGTGACGTATGGCTACACCTTC. Protein: CASSPGQGVTYGYTF.

At least ten counts were recorded for this clonotype. The V and J genes are TRBV29-1 and TRBJ2-2; a possible D gene is TRBD1 (7 bases). The CDR3 covers 19 residues. CDR1 is SQVTM and CDR2 is ANQGSEA in the germline V gene. V lost 0 bases and J 4 bases, leaving 24 bases between the germline ends. This CDR3 is CSVEDPFNGGTVSTGELFF. The CDR3 DNA is TGCAGCGTTGAAGATCCATTTAACGGAGGGACAGTAAGCACCGGGGAGCTGTTTTTT.

This clonotype was counted ten times or more. The V gene is TRBV5-4, the J gene TRBJ2-7, with D possibly being TRBD1 or TRBD2 (6 bases each). With 4 bases removed from V and 2 bases from J, the gap between germline ends came to 19 bases. This CDR3 has 16 amino acids. Germline V gene data show CDR1 as SGHNT and CDR2 as YYREEE (reference sequence). The CDR3 here is CASSPGGQGTPYEQYF. The CDR3 DNA is TGTGCCAGCAGCCCCGGGGGACAAGGCACCCCCTACGAGCAGTACTTC.

This clonotype was counted a few times. The chain carries TRBV30 and TRBJ1-5; 9 bases are a match to TRBD1. J was trimmed by 3 bases and V by 3 bases; bases with no gene match: 9. Germline CDR1 GTSNPN, CDR2 SVGIG (reference sequence). The CDR3 contains 16 residues. DNA of the CDR3: TGTGCCTGGAGCAAAGGGACAGGGTCTTACAATCAGCCCCAGCATTTT. Protein product: CAWSKGTGSYNQPQHF.

This clonotype was recorded at least ten times. This rearrangement joins TRBV20-1 to TRBJ1-1; no firm D call. The CDR3 runs 13 residues. V lost 0 bases, J lost 10 bases, and 15 bases lay in between. Per germline, CDR1 DFQATT and CDR2 SNEGSKA (reference sequence). The CDR3 nucleotides are TGCAGTGCTAGAGATGCAGCCTCAAACGGAGCTTTCTTT. This sequence encodes CSARDAASNGAFF.

This clonotype is labeled as medium-sized. The chain carries TRBV7-8 and TRBJ1-3, with TRBD1 matching 10 bases. The germline gives CDR1 SGHVS, CDR2 FQNEAQ. With 1 base clipped from V and 8 bases from J, the junction kept 8 bases outside the gene matches. The CDR3 length is 16 residues. Here the CDR3 DNA reads TGTGCCAGCAGCTTAGTGGGGACAGGGGTCTATGACACCATATATTTT. This codes for CASSLVGTGVYDTIYF.

This chain connects TRBV9 to TRBJ2-5, with a tentative D call TRBD1 (6 bases). The CDR3 spans 16 residues. V was shortened by 2 bases and J by 3 bases, with 17 bases between the two germline ends. CDR1 and CDR2 (germline): SGDLS, YYNGEE. In nucleotides, the CDR3 is TGTGCCAGCAGCGTCGAAGGCAGGGGTTGGGAAGAGACCCAGTACTTC. Protein sequence: CASSVEGRGWEETQYF.

The table lists this clonotype with many counts. V and J are TRBV29-1 and TRBJ2-7; D is unresolved. In germline, CDR1 is SQVTM, CDR2 ANQGSEA. This CDR3 region has 13 residues. The V and J ends lost 7 bases and 0 bases respectively, with 13 bases between them. CDR3 DNA sequence: TGCAGCGCCCGGGTCGACCTCTCCTACGAGCAGTACTTC. It codes for CSARVDLSYEQYF.

This clonotype was seen many times. CDR3 nucleotide sequence: TGTGCCAGCAGCCCTCAGGGCACGGGGATCTACGAGCAGTACTTC. The encoded protein is CASSPQGTGIYEQYF. This rearrangement joins TRBV9 to TRBJ2-7; D may correspond to TRBD1 or TRBD2 (5 bases each). The V and J ends lost 4 bases and 3 bases respectively, with 17 bases between them. Germline V lookup: CDR1 SGDLS, CDR2 YYNGEE. The CDR3 contains 15 residues.

This clonotype was seen at least ten times. This chain links TRBV6-5 with TRBJ2-3; D perhaps matches TRBD2 (5 bases). Germline V gives CDR1 MNHEY, CDR2 SVGAGI. This CDR3 is 14 amino acids long. Trimming shortened V by 6 bases and J by 5 bases, and 15 bases separated the two germline ends. This chain's CDR3 is CASSLRTAGDTQYF. In nucleotides, the CDR3 is TGTGCCAGCAGCCTGAGGACGGCGGGAGATACGCAGTATTTT.

The sample holds many counts of this clonotype. This chain joins TRBV4-1 and TRBJ2-1; 9 bases align to TRBD2. Germline V gives CDR1 MGHRA, CDR2 YSYEKL. The trim removed 0 bases at V and 3 bases at J, leaving 6 bases unmatched. The CDR3 is 17 residues long. In DNA, the CDR3 is TGCGCCAGCAGCCAAGATAAAAGTAGCGGGGGCTACAATGAGCAGTTCTTC. Encoded protein: CASSQDKSSGGYNEQFF.